This entry lists 2 T cell receptor beta chains sequenced from one sample in a study of shared clonotypes between healthy human individuals. TCRdb's table, derived via immunoSEQ multiplex PCR, lists solely in-frame clones and lacks some. The table shows about 1.5 million clones, with around 98% occurring only once. Sequenced material: naive CD4+ T cells sorted from blood. Noted subset: CD45RA+ positively selected. These receptors were collected from a man younger than 45 in good health.

This clone has a single count. This rearrangement joins TRBV7-3 to TRBJ2-3; TRBD2 aligns across 9 bases. V gave up 1 base and J gave up 14 bases; unmatched junction bases: 10. Germline CDR1 is SGHTA and CDR2 is FQGTGA. The CDR3 is made up of 14 amino acids. CDR3 protein: CASSLMGIAGVWYF. CDR3 nucleotide sequence: TGTGCCAGCAGCTTAATGGGCATAGCGGGAGTATGGTATTTT.

The rearrangement uses TRBV10-1 and TRBJ2-7; 7 nucleotides align to TRBD1. There are 15 residues in the CDR3. J gave up 3 bases and V 4 bases, and 9 bases lay outside the gene matches. Germline V CDR1 and CDR2: WNHNN, SYGVQD (reference sequence). The CDR3 spells CASSAGTAVNYEQYF. DNA of the CDR3: TGCGCCAGCAGTGCGGGGACAGCAGTAAACTACGAGCAGTACTTC.